A single sample gave rise to the 21 T cell receptor beta chains below, sequenced in a study of siplizumab effects on memory and regulatory T cells. These receptors lack a known antigen. Researchers cocultured the mixed lymphocyte reaction cells at 37°C for approximately six days. This table comes from immunoSEQ multiplex PCR, and its TCRdb copy is limited to in-frame clones, with some not included. In the table there are 9,900 or so clones, just over 45% of which are singletons. Sample: CFSE-low (dividing) CD4+ T cells sorted from an allogeneic mixed lymphocyte reaction. Receptors were obtained from a human donor in good health; the cells came from an allogeneic mixed lymphocyte reaction.

In its sample, this clone was seen a few times. This chain links TRBV28 with TRBJ1-2; weak D call: TRBD1 (5 bases). V gave up 6 bases and J gave up 6 bases, with 20 bases separating them. CDR3 length equals 15 residues. Germline V gene sequence: CDR1 MDHEN, CDR2 SYDVKM. CDR3 loop: CASSQPRGRINGYTF. CDR3 sequence (DNA): TGTGCCAGCAGCCAACCTAGGGGACGGATCAATGGCTACACCTTC.

The CDR3 coding sequence is TGTGCCAGCAGCGTAAGCACAGGGTGGACTGAAGCTTTCTTT. Protein sequence: CASSVSTGWTEAFF. The rearrangement links TRBV11-1 to TRBJ1-1; D is perhaps TRBD1 (6 bases). Germline V gene data show CDR1 as SGHAT and CDR2 as FQDESV (reference sequence). This CDR3 spans 14 amino acids. Trimming shortened V by 5 bases and J by 5 bases, and 15 bases separated the two germline ends.

This sequence joins TRBV19 and TRBJ1-5; 7 nucleotides line up with TRBD1. J gave up 4 bases and V 4 bases, and 7 bases lay outside the gene matches. The CDR3 sequence is 15 residues long. The germline V gene encodes CDR1 LNHDA and CDR2 SQIVND (reference sequence). CDR3 DNA sequence: TGTGCCAGTAGTAGTTCAACAGGGGAAAATCAGCCCCAGCATTTT. This codes for CASSSSTGENQPQHF.

The rearrangement joins TRBV7-9 to TRBJ2-5; D is unclear. The closer fit of TRBJ2-7 to the DNA end suggests the J call may be wrong. Germline V gene lookup returns CDR1 SEHNR and CDR2 FQNEAQ (reference sequence). This CDR3 is built from 17 residues. The CDR3 sequence: CASSLMVTAGVPYEQYF. The DNA for the CDR3 is TGTGCCAGCAGCTTAATGGTTACGGCAGGCGTGCCCTACGAGCAGTACTTC.

This CDR3 reads CASSQAVAGGGYSYEQYF. Written as DNA, the CDR3 is TGTGCCAGCAGCCAAGCAGTAGCGGGAGGGGGATACTCCTACGAGCAGTACTTC. The rearrangement links TRBV4-2 to TRBJ2-7; TRBD2 matches at 11 bases. J lost 0 bases, V lost 1 base, and 8 bases had no gene match. The CDR3 totals 18 residues. The germline CDR1 and CDR2 sequences are LGHNA and YNFKEQ.

This clone was counted a few times. The chain is built from TRBV6-4 and TRBJ2-3, with a weak D call TRBD2 (5 bases). The germline V and J ends were trimmed by 3 bases and 5 bases, with 9 bases remaining between them. The CDR3 is 13 amino acids. CDR1 MRHNA and CDR2 SNTAGT come from the germline V gene. Written as DNA, the CDR3 is TGTGCCAGCAGTGATAGGGCGGGAGATACGCAGTATTTT. Its protein is CASSDRAGDTQYF.

This clone was detected a few times. This chain connects TRBV2 to TRBJ1-1; maybe TRBD1 (6 bases). The germline CDR1 and CDR2 sequences are SNHLY and FYNNEI. The CDR3 sequence is 18 residues long. Trimming took off 2 bases at V and 1 base at J, with 20 bases between the two ends. The chain's CDR3 is CASSEFRFQGTKNTEAFF. DNA for the CDR3: TGTGCCAGCAGTGAATTTAGGTTCCAGGGGACCAAGAACACTGAAGCTTTCTTT. Full variable domain (missing parts from reference TRBV2 and TRBJ1-1): EPEVTQTPSHQVTQMGQEVILRCVPISNHLYFYWYRQILGQKVEFLVSFYNNEISEKSEIFDDQFSVERPDGSNFTLKIRSTKLEDSAMYFCASSEFRFQGTKNTEAFFGQGTRLTVV.

This clone was counted only a few times. This chain joins TRBV5-1 and TRBJ1-3, with D unresolved. V was pared by 4 bases and J by 2 bases, with 7 bases between. CDR3 size: 13 residues. Germline lookup yields CDR1 SGHRS and CDR2 YFSETQ. DNA for the CDR3: TGCGCCAGCAGCATACAAACTGGAAACACCATATATTTT. It translates to CASSIQTGNTIYF.

The chain combines TRBV5-1 with TRBJ1-3; D perhaps matches TRBD1 (5 bases). The ends were cut back, 4 bases at V and 1 base at J, with 9 bases in the middle. The CDR3 has 14 amino acids. The germline V gene encodes CDR1 SGHRS and CDR2 YFSETQ. The CDR3 sequence: CASSVTGSGNTIYF. CDR3 sequence (DNA): TGCGCCAGCAGCGTCACAGGTTCTGGAAACACCATATATTTT.

The chain is built from TRBV19 and TRBJ2-1, with D unresolved. V was pared by 4 bases and J by 4 bases, with 8 bases between. The germline V gene encodes CDR1 LNHDA and CDR2 SQIVND (reference sequence). The CDR3 runs to 13 residues. The CDR3 DNA is TGTGCCAGTAGTAGTGGCAGATACAATGAGCAGTTCTTC. As protein: CASSSGRYNEQFF.

The CDR3, as DNA: TGTGCCAGCAGCATTTATGGGGCAGAGACCCAGTACTTC. It is translated as CASSIYGAETQYF. This chain connects TRBV7-9 to TRBJ2-5; D may be TRBD1 (5 bases). The V end was cut by 5 bases, the J end by 4 bases, with 11 bases between. This CDR3 has 13 residues. Germline lookup yields CDR1 SEHNR and CDR2 FQNEAQ (reference sequence).

V and J are TRBV6-5 and TRBJ2-1; possible D gene TRBD2, 5 bases. V gave up 6 bases and J gave up 6 bases, with 9 bases separating them. Germline values: CDR1 MNHEY, CDR2 SVGAGI. The CDR3 runs 12 residues. CDR3 loop: CASSRTGNEQFF. In nucleotides, the CDR3 is TGTGCCAGCAGCCGGACTGGCAATGAGCAGTTCTTC.

This rearrangement joins TRBV28 to TRBJ1-5, with TRBD1 matching 9 bases. The length of the CDR3 is 16 residues. Trimming cost V 6 bases and J 1 base; bases outside gene matches: 7. CDR1 and CDR2 from the germline V gene are MDHEN and SYDVKM. The CDR3 loop is CASRTTGGQSNQPQHF. The CDR3 DNA follows: TGTGCCAGCAGAACTACAGGGGGCCAGAGCAATCAGCCCCAGCATTTT. Full variable domain (missing parts from reference TRBV28 and TRBJ1-5): DVKVTQSSRYLVKRTGEKVFLECVQDMDHENMFWYRQDPGLGLRLIYFSYDVKMKEKGDIPEGYSVSREKKERFSLILESASTNQTSMYLCASRTTGGQSNQPQHFGDGTRLSIL.

This clone was seen a few times. This rearrangement joins TRBV25-1 to TRBJ1-2; TRBD1 matches at 9 bases. Germline V gene data show CDR1 as MGHDK and CDR2 as SYGVNS. This CDR3 is built from 13 residues. V lost 4 bases and J lost 7; bases outside the gene matches: 4. CDR3 sequence reads: CASSGQGGIGYTF. Here the CDR3 DNA reads TGTGCCAGCAGTGGACAGGGGGGAATTGGCTACACCTTC.

This clone has more than one count but fewer than ten. CDR3 loop: CASSPLAGGPFLFF. CDR3 DNA: TGTGCCAGCAGCCCACTAGCGGGAGGACCTTTTCTGTTTTTT. The chain couples TRBV2 to TRBJ2-2; 12 bases are shared with TRBD2. The CDR3 length is 14 residues. V shed 6 bases and J 14 bases; nucleotides not matched to a gene: 10. CDR1 SNHLY and CDR2 FYNNEI come from the germline V gene.

CDR3 in amino acids: CASRAGTTYNQPQHF. The CDR3 nucleotides are TGTGCCAGCAGGGCCGGGACAACCTACAATCAGCCCCAGCATTTT. The chain joins TRBV2 to TRBJ1-5; a weak D match, TRBD1 (6 bases). V was pared by 6 bases and J by 3 bases, with 15 bases between. The germline V gene has CDR1 SNHLY and CDR2 FYNNEI. The CDR3 extends over 15 amino acids.

The V call is TRBV29-1, the J call TRBJ2-7, with unresolved D. V lost 5 bases to trimming and J lost 4 bases, with 9 bases between them. This CDR3 spans 11 amino acids. Germline CDR1 and CDR2: SQVTM and ANQGSEA. The CDR3 loop reads CSVLWAYEQYF. The CDR3 DNA reads as TGCAGCGTTCTGTGGGCTTACGAGCAGTACTTC.

The gene calls are TRBV6-1 and TRBJ2-5, with a weak D call TRBD2 (7 bases). The V end lost 5 bases, the J end lost 7 bases, and 17 bases lay between the germline ends. The CDR3 spans 14 residues. CDR1 is MNHNS, CDR2 SASEGT, per germline. The CDR3 region is CASSSSGGQRTQYF. The DNA of the CDR3 is TGTGCCAGCAGTTCCTCGGGGGGACAACGGACCCAGTACTTC.

The chain links TRBV6-4 to TRBJ2-6; possibly TRBD1 for D (5 bases). The CDR3 sequence is 14 residues long. CDR1 and CDR2 (germline): MRHNA, SNTAGT. V shed 4 bases and J shed 2 bases, with 6 bases lying between them. The CDR3 sequence: CASSVRAGANVLTF. The CDR3, as DNA: TGTGCCAGCAGTGTCAGGGCTGGGGCCAACGTCCTGACTTTC.

This clone was observed a few times. The chain is built from TRBV27 and TRBJ2-5; 9 bases are shared with TRBD2. The CDR3 is made up of 17 amino acids. Per germline, CDR1 MNHEY and CDR2 SMNVEV (reference sequence). Losses at the gene ends were 5 bases for V and 5 bases for J; bases not matched to a gene: 15. Here the CDR3 DNA reads TGTGCCAGCAGTACGGTTTTGGAGCGGGAGGATTGTGAGACCCAGTACTTC. Protein product: CASSTVLEREDCETQYF.

The V and J genes are TRBV22-1 and TRBJ2-6. TRBV22-1 is a pseudogene locus. The CDR3 sequence is 17 residues long. This chain's CDR3 is CPGRKTREQSRANVLTF. CDR3 DNA: TGTCCTGGGAGGAAAACGCGCGAACAAAGTCGGGCCAACGTCCTGACTTTC.